This TCR beta chain appears in the sequencing data of a study of Ad26.COV2.S vaccination and SARS-CoV-2 variants. Study observations and caveats: Placebo and vaccine recipients had non-spike TCR breadth that was similar.

Specified treatment: roughly 18 received Ad26.COV2.S at low or high dose, single or two shots; 5 received placebo; per-sample allocation not given. Collection of samples fell on day 63 after the first vaccine or placebo injection. Immunization relied on an Ad26 vector, which expressed Wuhan-strain SARS-CoV-2 spike. Method: immunoSEQ multiplex PCR; TCRdb's copy keeps in-frame clones and lacks some. The table lists more than 350,000 clones, around 90% of them singletons. Remarks on this clone: The antigen remains undetermined.

V was clipped by 7 bases and J by 2 bases; unmatched bases: 1. The germline gives CDR1 SNHLY, CDR2 FYNNEI. The CDR3 length is 13 residues. This material consisted of peripheral blood, taken in a trial of Ad26.COV2.S vaccine versus placebo. The chain uses TRBV2 and TRBJ2-5, with 10 bases fitting TRBD1. The TCR was taken from a person between 18 and 65 years old who received the Ad26.COV2.S COVID-19 vaccine or a placebo. The CDR3 coding sequence is TGTGCCAGCATGGACAGGGGGCAAGAGACCCAGTACTTC. Amino acid sequence: CASMDRGQETQYF.